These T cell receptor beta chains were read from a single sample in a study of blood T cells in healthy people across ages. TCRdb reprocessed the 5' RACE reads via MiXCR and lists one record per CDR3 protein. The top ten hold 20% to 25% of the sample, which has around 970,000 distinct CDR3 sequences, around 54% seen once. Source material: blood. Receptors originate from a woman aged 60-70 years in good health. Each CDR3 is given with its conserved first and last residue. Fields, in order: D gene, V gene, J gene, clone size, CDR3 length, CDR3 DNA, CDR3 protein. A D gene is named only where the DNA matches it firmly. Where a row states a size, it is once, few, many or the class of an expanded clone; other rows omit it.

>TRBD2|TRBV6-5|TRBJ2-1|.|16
TGTGCCAGCAGTTGGGGTAGCGGGAGGGCGGGGAATGAGCAGTTCTTC
CASSWGSGRAGNEQFF
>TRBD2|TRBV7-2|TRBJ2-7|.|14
TGTGCCAGCGACTTCGGGACTAGCGCCTACGAGCAGTACTTC
CASDFGTSAYEQYF
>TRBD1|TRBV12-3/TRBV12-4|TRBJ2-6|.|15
TGTGCCAGCAGTTTACAGGGGGCTGGGACCAACGTCCTGACTTTC
CASSLQGAGTNVLTF
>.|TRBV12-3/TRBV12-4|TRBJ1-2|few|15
TGTGCCAGCAGCACCCCGGGACGGAGTAACTATGGCTACACCTTC
CASSTPGRSNYGYTF
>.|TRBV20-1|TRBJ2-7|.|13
TGCAGTGCTTCCGACACGGGGTGGTACGAGCAGTACTTC
CSASDTGWYEQYF
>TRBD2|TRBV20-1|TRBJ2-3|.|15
TGCAGTGTGAGCGTGGGACTAGCGGCGACAGATACGCAGTATTTT
CSVSVGLAATDTQYF
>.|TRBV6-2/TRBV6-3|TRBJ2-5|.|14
TGTGCCAGCAGTTTTTTAGCGGTCCGGGAGACCCAGTACTTC
CASSFLAVRETQYF
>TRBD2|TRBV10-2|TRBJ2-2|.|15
TGCGCCAGCAGTCCGGCGGGAGCGAATACCGGGGAGCTGTTTTTT
CASSPAGANTGELFF
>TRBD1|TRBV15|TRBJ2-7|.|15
TGTGCCACCAGCAGAATCCGGACAGGGGTTAGGGAGCAGTACTTC
CATSRIRTGVREQYF
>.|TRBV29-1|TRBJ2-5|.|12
TGCAGCGTTGACGGGGACGGAGAGACCCAGTACTTC
CSVDGDGETQYF
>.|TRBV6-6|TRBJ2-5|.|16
TGTGCCAGCAGTTACTCCGAGAGAGGGATGTCGTACGGGCAGTACTTC
CASSYSERGMSYGQYF
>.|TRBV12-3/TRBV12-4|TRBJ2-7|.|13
TGTGCCAGCACAAGGGGGAGTTTCGACGAGCAGTACTTC
CASTRGSFDEQYF
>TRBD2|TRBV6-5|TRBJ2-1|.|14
TGTGCCAGCAGTTACGGCGGGAGTGGCAATGAGCAGTTCTTC
CASSYGGSGNEQFF
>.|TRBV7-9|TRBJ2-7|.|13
TGTGCCAGCAGCGGGGGGTGGGTGGATGAGCAGTACTTC
CASSGGWVDEQYF
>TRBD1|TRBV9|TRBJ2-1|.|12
TGTGCCAGCAGAGGACAGGGTTCCCAGCAGTTCTTC
CASRGQGSQQFF
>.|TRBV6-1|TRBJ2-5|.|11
TGTGCCAGCACGCAGTTGGAGACCCAGTACTTC
CASTQLETQYF
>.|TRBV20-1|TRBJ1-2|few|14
TGCAGTGCTGTCGCCGGCTCCGAGGGGTATGGCTACACCTTC
CSAVAGSEGYGYTF
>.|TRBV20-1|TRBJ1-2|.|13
TGCACTCCCGGGGGGACAAACGACTATGGCTACACCTTC
CTPGGTNDYGYTF
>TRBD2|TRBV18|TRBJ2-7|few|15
TGTGCCAGCTCGTCCCCTAGCGGGCGCACCTACGAGCAGTACTTC
CASSSPSGRTYEQYF
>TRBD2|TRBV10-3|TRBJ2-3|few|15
TGTGCCACCAAAGGGGCTAGCGGGAGCACAGATACGCAGTATTTT
CATKGASGSTDTQYF
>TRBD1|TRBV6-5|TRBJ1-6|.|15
TGTGCCAGCAGTGATGCGGGACAGCCTAAGTCACCCCTCCACTTT
CASSDAGQPKSPLHF
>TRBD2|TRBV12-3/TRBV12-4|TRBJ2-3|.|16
TGTGCCAGCAGTCCTTCACTAGCGGGAGGGGCAGATACGCAGTATTTT
CASSPSLAGGADTQYF
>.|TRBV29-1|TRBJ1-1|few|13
TGCAGCGTCGATAGGGACGGGAACACTGAAGCTTTCTTT
CSVDRDGNTEAFF
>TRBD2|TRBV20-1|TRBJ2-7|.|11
TGCAGTGCTAGAGGGCTAGCGGGAGTGTACTTC
CSARGLAGVYF
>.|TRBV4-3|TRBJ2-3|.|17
TGCGCCAGCAGCCAAGAAAACGGAGGGGCTAACACAGATACGCAGTATTTT
CASSQENGGANTDTQYF
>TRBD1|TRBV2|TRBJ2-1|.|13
TGTGCCATAACGGGACAGGGACGTATTGAGCAGTTCTTC
CAITGQGRIEQFF
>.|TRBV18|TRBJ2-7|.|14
TGTGCCAGCTCAGAGAAGCGGGTCTCCTACGAGCAGTACTTC
CASSEKRVSYEQYF
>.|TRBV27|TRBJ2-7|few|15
TGTGCCAGCAGTTTATCAGCGGGTACCTCCTACGAGCAGTACTTC
CASSLSAGTSYEQYF
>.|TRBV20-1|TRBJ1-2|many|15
TGCAGTGCTAGAGGTGCCGGGACCGGGGAGGGCGGCTACACCTTC
CSARGAGTGEGGYTF
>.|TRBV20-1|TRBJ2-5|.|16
TGCAGTGCTACCTCTCGACCGAGCGGCCGGTCTAGGACCCAGTACTTC
CSATSRPSGRSRTQYF
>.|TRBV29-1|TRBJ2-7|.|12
TGCAGCGTTGCGGTAGGGAGGTACGAGCAGTACTTC
CSVAVGRYEQYF
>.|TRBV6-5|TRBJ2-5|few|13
TGTGCCAGCAGTGGTACTGCATGGGAGACCCAGTACTTC
CASSGTAWETQYF
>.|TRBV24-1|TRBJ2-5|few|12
TGTGCCACCAGTGACCGAACAGAGACCCAGTACTTC
CATSDRTETQYF
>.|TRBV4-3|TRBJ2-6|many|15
TGCGCCAGCAGCCTTGAATACTCTGGGGCCAACGTCCTGACTTTC
CASSLEYSGANVLTF
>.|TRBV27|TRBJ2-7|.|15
TGTGCCAGCAGTCAGAGGTGGACTGAATCCTACGAGCAGTACTTC
CASSQRWTESYEQYF
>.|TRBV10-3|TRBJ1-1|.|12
TGTGCCAACCCGGGACAGAACACTGAAGCTTTCTTT
CANPGQNTEAFF
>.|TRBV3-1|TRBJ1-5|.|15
TGTGCCAGCAGCCAAGTCTGGGGGTCAGGTCAGCCCCAGCATTTT
CASSQVWGSGQPQHF
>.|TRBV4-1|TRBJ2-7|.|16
TGCGCCAGCAGCCAAGATATCGGCCTACCACCCTACGAGCAGTACTTC
CASSQDIGLPPYEQYF
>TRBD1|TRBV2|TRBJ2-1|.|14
TGTGCCAGCACCAAAGGACAGGGGAGGAATGAGCAGTTCTTC
CASTKGQGRNEQFF
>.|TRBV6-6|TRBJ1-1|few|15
TGTGCCAGCACGGAACGTTTGAACATGAACACTGAAGCTTTCTTT
CASTERLNMNTEAFF
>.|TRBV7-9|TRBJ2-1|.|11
TGTGCCAGCAGCCGATCACCTGAGCAGTTCTTC
CASSRSPEQFF
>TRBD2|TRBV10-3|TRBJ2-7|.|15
TGTGCCATCGCTAGCGGGAGTCGTTCCTACAATGAGCAGTACTTC
CAIASGSRSYNEQYF
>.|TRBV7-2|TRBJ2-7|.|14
TGTGCCAGCAGCCCTCGGGGGCCCGCCTACGAGCAGTACTTC
CASSPRGPAYEQYF
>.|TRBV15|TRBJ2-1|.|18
TGTGCCACCAGCAGAGCCGAGGTAGTCCGAAGCTCCTACAATGAGCAGTTCTTC
CATSRAEVVRSSYNEQFF
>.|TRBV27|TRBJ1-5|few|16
TGTGCCAGCAGTCCCCGAGCGGGTCTTAGCAATCAGCCCCAGCATTTT
CASSPRAGLSNQPQHF
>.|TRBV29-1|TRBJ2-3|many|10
TGCAGCGTCCTCACAGATACGCAGTATTTT
CSVLTDTQYF
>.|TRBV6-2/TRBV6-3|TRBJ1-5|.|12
TGTGCCAGCAACCCAGGGGATCAGCCCCAGCATTTT
CASNPGDQPQHF